This paragraph reports one TCR beta chain. The data are from a study of T cells expressing NK-cell markers. TCRdb reprocessed the 5' RACE reads, with one entry per CDR3 protein and no DNA. The sample includes around 470,000 distinct CDR3 sequences. Germline V gene sequence: CDR1 LGHDT, CDR2 YNNKEL (reference sequence). The CDR3 is made up of 15 amino acids. This receptor was obtained from a woman aged 45-59 years in good health. The chain links TRBV3-1 to TRBJ1-5; TCRdb gives TRBD1 as the D gene, but with no DNA this cannot be confirmed. The sequencing input was blood T cells: a sorted CD56 or NKG2C T cell subset, CD4+ or CD8+ T cells, or bulk PBMC T cells (not recorded which). CDR3 sequence: CASSLGQQSNQPQHF.